Listed here are 27 T cell receptor beta chains from one sample, sequenced in a study of neurological immune-mediated disorders (dated 2019 in TCRdb). Library creation used 5' RACE. Instrument on record: Illumina HiSeq 2500. The public reads were reanalyzed by TCRdb: fastp trimming at Q25, MiXCR alignment, in-frame beta chains only. Rows are unified per CDR3 protein, each entry keeping the most common DNA and genes. Here the sample has tens of thousands of distinct CDR3 sequences; 3.5% to 4% occur a single time. Of the sample, around 2% is held by the ten largest clones. The sample comprised PBMCs. These receptors were collected from a man between 25 and 39 years old with multiple sclerosis.

This clonotype occurred many times. J is TRBJ2-3 and V is TRBV5-1; 7 bases are shared with TRBD1. From germline, CDR1 is SGHRS and CDR2 YFSETQ. The CDR3 is made up of 15 amino acids. V gave up 1 base and J gave up 0 bases; unmatched junction bases: 2. The CDR3 loop reads CASSLTGASTDTQYF. For the CDR3, the DNA is TGCGCCAGCAGCTTGACAGGGGCAAGCACAGATACGCAGTATTTT.

This chain joins TRBV6-5 and TRBJ1-1; D gene ambiguous. Deletions cut 2 bases from V and 2 bases from J, with 6 bases between. CDR1 MNHEY and CDR2 SVGAGI come from the germline V gene. The CDR3 runs to 13 residues. As DNA, the CDR3 is TGTGCCAGCAGTTACGCCAGAAACACTGAAGCTTTCTTT. As protein: CASSYARNTEAFF.

This clonotype has at least ten counts. This rearrangement joins TRBV7-9 to TRBJ1-1, with 8 positions matching TRBD1. Germline loops: CDR1 SEHNR, CDR2 FQNEAQ (reference sequence). CDR3 length: 15 residues. Trimming removed 1 base from V and 1 base from J; junction bases left unmatched: 2. CDR3 DNA sequence: TGTGCCAGCAGCTTAGGGCAGGGGGCGAACACTGAAGCTTTCTTT. Amino acids: CASSLGQGANTEAFF.

This clonotype has a count of ten or more. The J gene is TRBJ1-2, the V gene TRBV7-8; a weak D match, TRBD1 (6 bases). This CDR3 region has 14 residues. The V and J ends lost 5 bases and 1 base respectively, with 11 bases between them. The germline V gene encodes CDR1 SGHVS and CDR2 FQNEAQ. The CDR3 nucleotides read TGTGCCAGCAGCCCCACAGGGATTAACTATGGCTACACCTTC. It codes for CASSPTGINYGYTF.

The chain is built from TRBV6-5 and TRBJ2-3, with a possible D match to TRBD2 (6 bases). This CDR3 has 14 residues. Germline loops: CDR1 MNHEY, CDR2 SVGAGI. Trimming took off 6 bases at V and 4 bases at J, with 14 bases between the two ends. The CDR3 DNA reads as TGTGCCAGCAGGAAATATACGGGAGCAGATACGCAGTATTTT. Its translation: CASRKYTGADTQYF.

This clonotype came up many times. The gene calls are TRBV20-1 and TRBJ2-3; D gene ambiguous. Germline CDR1 DFQATT, CDR2 SNEGSKA (reference sequence). V gave up 2 bases and J gave up 4 bases, with 7 bases separating them. The CDR3 loop spans 12 amino acids. The CDR3 loop reads CSARPRADTQYF. CDR3 bases: TGCAGTGCTAGACCGAGAGCAGATACGCAGTATTTT.

This clonotype occurred a few times. V gene TRBV7-8 combines with J gene TRBJ1-4, with a possible D match to TRBD1 (6 bases). Germline assignment: CDR1 SGHVS and CDR2 FQNEAQ. This CDR3 has 14 residues. V lost 3 bases and J 7 bases, leaving 12 bases between the germline ends. CDR3 bases: TGTGCCAGCAGCTTCGGACAGCGGGCTGAAAAACTGTTTTTT. It yields the protein CASSFGQRAEKLFF. Complete variable domain (other parts from reference TRBV7-8 and TRBJ1-4): GAGVSQSPRYKVAKRGQDVALRCDPISGHVSLFWYQQALGQGPEFLTYFQNEAQLDKSGLPSDRFFAERPEGSVSTLKIQRTQQEDSAVYLCASSFGQRAEKLFFGSGTQLSVL.

This clonotype appeared many times. V and J are TRBV20-1 and TRBJ1-1; tentative D call: TRBD1 (5 bases). The V end was cut by 5 bases, the J end by 2 bases, with 9 bases between. The CDR3 runs to 12 residues. Germline V gene sequence: CDR1 DFQATT, CDR2 SNEGSKA (reference sequence). CDR3: CSALGANTEAFF. DNA for the CDR3: TGCAGTGCTCTCGGGGCCAACACTGAAGCTTTCTTT.

This clonotype was seen many times. An end of the junction differs from the germline gene, which may be a read error. The chain is built from TRBV20-1 and TRBJ1-5; 9 nucleotides line up with TRBD1. Germline V gene data show CDR1 as DFQATT and CDR2 as SNEGSKA (reference sequence). The CDR3 has 13 residues. The CDR3 DNA follows: TGCAGTCCTAGGACAGGGGAGAATCAGCCCCAGCATTTT. Protein: CSPRTGENQPQHF.

This chain joins TRBV6-1 and TRBJ2-5; a possible D gene is TRBD1 (6 bases). Trimming removed 4 bases at V and 4 bases at J, with 19 bases between. The CDR3 extends over 16 amino acids. Germline V CDR1 and CDR2: MNHNS, SASEGT. The CDR3 loop is CASSGDVTGFGETQYF. Here the CDR3 DNA reads TGTGCCAGCAGTGGAGACGTGACAGGTTTTGGAGAGACCCAGTACTTC.

This clonotype was seen many times. The chain is built from TRBV2 and TRBJ1-5; the D is unclear. The CDR3 loop spans 13 amino acids. Germline V CDR1 and CDR2: SNHLY, FYNNEI. Trimming removed 7 bases at V and 6 bases at J, with 13 bases between. CDR3 DNA sequence: TGTGCCAGCACCGGGGAATCGGGTCAGCCCCAGCATTTT. Protein product: CASTGESGQPQHF.

The CDR3 DNA is TGCAGTGCTAGTCCAGCGGGGAGCTACAATGAGCAGTTCTTC. It translates to CSASPAGSYNEQFF. The chain employs TRBV20-1 and TRBJ2-1; 7 nucleotides match TRBD2. CDR1 and CDR2 from the germline V gene are DFQATT and SNEGSKA (reference sequence). The CDR3 has 14 amino acids. The J segment lost 3 bases and the V segment lost 3 bases, leaving 5 bases of the junction unmatched.

This clonotype was seen ten or more times. This sequence joins TRBV6-5 and TRBJ1-2, with D possibly matching TRBD1 (6 bases). The V gene lost 1 base and the J gene lost 8 bases, with 11 bases spanning the gap. Germline V lookup: CDR1 MNHEY, CDR2 SVGAGI. This CDR3 contains 13 residues. CDR3 sequence reads: CASSYLGGSGYTF. For the CDR3, the DNA is TGTGCCAGCAGTTACTTAGGGGGTTCGGGCTACACCTTC.

In its sample, this clonotype was seen many times. J is TRBJ2-3 and V is TRBV7-2; D is ambiguous. Germline values: CDR1 SGHTA, CDR2 FQGNSA. This CDR3 is 11 amino acids long. Trimming removed 5 bases from V and 3 bases from J, with 3 bases in between. CDR3 coding DNA: TGTGCCAGCAGCGTTACAGATACGCAGTATTTT. Encoded protein: CASSVTDTQYF.

This clonotype has ten or more counts. V and J are TRBV7-2 and TRBJ1-5, with D possibly TRBD1 on 6 matching bases. This CDR3 region has 14 residues. Looked up from germline, CDR1 is SGHTA and CDR2 is FQGNSA. Trimming removed 5 bases from V and 4 bases from J, with 12 bases in between. The CDR3 reads CASSARTGNQPQHF. The CDR3 DNA reads TGTGCCAGCAGCGCCCGAACAGGGAATCAGCCCCAGCATTTT.

This clonotype was seen repeatedly, ten times or more. V is TRBV6-5 and J is TRBJ1-2; D ambiguous. Germline V CDR1 and CDR2: MNHEY, SVGAGI. This CDR3 contains 11 residues. V was shortened by 9 bases and J by 4 bases, with 9 bases between the two germline ends. CDR3 amino acids: CASSGVYGYTF. CDR3 DNA sequence: TGTGCCAGTTCCGGGGTCTATGGCTACACCTTC.

This chain uses TRBV6-5 with TRBJ2-1; 11 bases are a match to TRBD1. Germline V gene data show CDR1 as MNHEY and CDR2 as SVGAGI. Trimming removed 6 bases from V and 9 bases from J; junction bases left unmatched: 13. CDR3 length equals 16 residues. The CDR3 region is CASRKYRTGGLIEQFF. The DNA for the CDR3 is TGTGCCAGCAGAAAGTACAGGACAGGGGGCCTCATTGAGCAGTTCTTC.

This rearrangement joins TRBV6-2 or TRBV6-3 to TRBJ1-1; D gene ambiguous. There are 13 residues in the CDR3. The V end lost 9 bases, the J end lost 1 base, and 12 bases lay between the germline ends. Germline V CDR1 and CDR2: MNHEY, SVGEGT. For the CDR3, the DNA is TGTGCCAGTAGGTTGTGGGAGAACACTGAAGCTTTCTTT. Its translation is CASRLWENTEAFF.

This clonotype was detected many times. The rearrangement uses TRBV7-9 and TRBJ2-2; D unclear. The V end was cut by 1 base, the J end by 4 bases, with 7 bases between. The germline CDR1 and CDR2 sequences are SEHNR and FQNEAQ (reference sequence). The CDR3 contains 14 residues. As DNA, the CDR3 is TGTGCCAGCAGCTTAGGGACGGCCACCGGGGAGCTGTTTTTT. Amino acids: CASSLGTATGELFF.

The table lists this clonotype with many counts. The chain is built from TRBV13 and TRBJ2-6; no clear D. CDR1 and CDR2 (germline): PRHDT, FYEKMQ (reference sequence). The CDR3 sequence is 15 residues long. V gave up 3 bases and J gave up 1 base, with 7 bases separating them. CDR3 sequence (DNA): TGTGCCAGCAGCTTTTTGTCTTCTGGGGCCAACGTCCTGACTTTC. Protein product: CASSFLSSGANVLTF.

At least ten counts were recorded for this clonotype. This rearrangement joins TRBV15 to TRBJ2-3; 12 bases line up with TRBD2. In germline, CDR1 is LNHNV, CDR2 YYDKDF (reference sequence). The CDR3 sequence is 16 residues long. Trimming removed 3 bases from V and 0 bases from J; junction bases left unmatched: 1. CDR3: CATSSGLAGSTDTQYF. The CDR3 nucleotides are TGTGCCACCAGCAGCGGACTAGCGGGGAGCACAGATACGCAGTATTTT.

This clonotype was recorded at least ten times. The chain combines TRBV20-1 with TRBJ1-2, with D tentatively TRBD1 (5 bases). Trimming removed 6 bases from V and 8 bases from J, with 22 bases in between. The germline V gene encodes CDR1 DFQATT and CDR2 SNEGSKA (reference sequence). CDR3 size: 14 residues. As DNA, the CDR3 is TGCAGTGCCCGAAAGCGGGGGAGGGTGGAGGGCTACACCTTC. It yields the protein CSARKRGRVEGYTF.

This clonotype appeared many times. One end of the junction is discordant with germline, which a read error may explain. The chain couples TRBV5-1 to TRBJ1-5; weak D call: TRBD1 (5 bases). The CDR3 sequence is 14 residues long. Per the germline V gene, CDR1 is SGHRS and CDR2 is YFSETQ. For the CDR3, the DNA is TGCGCCAGCAGCTTGGGACAGTCCAATCAGCCCCAGAATTTT. Its translation: CASSLGQSNQPQNF. Filled out from reference TRBV5-1 and TRBJ1-5, the complete variable domain reads KAGVTQTPRYLIKTRGQQVTLSCSPISGHRSVSWYQQTPGQGLQFLFEYFSETQRNKGNFPGRFSGRQFSNSRSEMNVSTLELGDSALYLCASSLGQSNQPQNFGDGTRLSIL.

By sample share, this clonotype is medium-sized. The chain recombines TRBV20-1 with TRBJ2-5; 12 nucleotides match TRBD2. V lost 6 bases to trimming and J lost 5 bases; unmatched junction nucleotides: 10. The CDR3 runs 15 residues. Germline V CDR1 and CDR2: DFQATT, SNEGSKA (reference sequence). The CDR3 DNA follows: TGCAGTGCCCGACTAGCGGGGGCCCCCAGCGAGACCCAGTACTTC. It yields the protein CSARLAGAPSETQYF.

This clonotype was picked up many times. J is TRBJ1-1 and V is TRBV5-6; perhaps TRBD1 as D (6 bases). CDR3 size: 13 residues. V was shortened by 1 base and J by 10 bases, with 14 bases between the two germline ends. Germline CDR1 is SGHDT and CDR2 is YYEEEE. CDR3 bases: TGTGCCAGCAGCTTGATAGGATCCAGGGGAGCTTTCTTT. This sequence encodes CASSLIGSRGAFF.

This clonotype was found many times. The chain links TRBV5-1 to TRBJ1-1; D gene unclear. Germline V gene lookup returns CDR1 SGHRS and CDR2 YFSETQ. This CDR3 is 13 amino acids long. V lost 4 bases and J 5 bases, leaving 12 bases between the germline ends. Written as DNA, the CDR3 is TGCGCCAGCAGCGGTAAAAGGGATACTGAAGCTTTCTTT. Its protein is CASSGKRDTEAFF.

This clonotype was observed many times. The chain carries TRBV24-1 and TRBJ2-6; D uncertain. V lost 4 bases and J 8 bases, leaving 11 bases between the germline ends. The CDR3 covers 14 residues. The germline V gene has CDR1 KGHDR and CDR2 SFDVKD. This CDR3 is CATSDSMGTNVLTF. The CDR3, as DNA: TGTGCCACCAGTGACTCTATGGGGACCAACGTCCTGACTTTC.